A single sample gave rise to the 29 T cell receptor beta chains below, sequenced in a study of T cell responses to AZD1222 COVID-19 vaccine. The repertoire was sequenced with immunoSEQ multiplex PCR; TCRdb's copy has only in-frame clones and lacks some. The sample includes 160,000 or so clones, roughly 88% of them seen just once. Sample: peripheral blood, taken 28 days after the second AZD1222 dose. The receptors were sampled from an adult who received the AZD1222 COVID-19 vaccine.

The V gene is TRBV6-6, the J gene TRBJ2-2; D unresolved. The CDR3 is 15 amino acids. The V gene's germline CDR1 is MNHNY and CDR2 SVGAGI (reference sequence). V lost 11 bases to trimming and J lost 0 bases, with 16 bases between them. CDR3 coding DNA: TGTGCCTCCAAATCCGGGCCATCGAACACCGGGGAGCTGTTTTTT. It codes for CASKSGPSNTGELFF.

V usage is TRBV7-2 and J usage is TRBJ1-1; D gene unclear. The CDR3 extends over 11 amino acids. Trimming removed 5 bases from V and 3 bases from J, with 4 bases in between. From germline, CDR1 is SGHTA and CDR2 FQGNSA. CDR3 nucleotides: TGTGCCAGCAGCCCCTACACTGAAGCTTTCTTT. Its translation: CASSPYTEAFF. Full variable domain (rest looked up from reference TRBV7-2 and TRBJ1-1): GAGVSQSPSNKVTEKGKDVELRCDPISGHTALYWYRQSLGQGLEFLIYFQGNSAPDKSGLPSDRFSAERTGGSVSTLTIQRTQQEDSAVYLCASSPYTEAFFGQGTRLTVV.

This clone was counted a few times. V is TRBV10-2 and J is TRBJ2-1, with 13 bases fitting TRBD2. The CDR3 covers 15 residues. J lost 6 bases, V lost 7 bases, and 6 bases had no gene match. CDR1 WSHSY and CDR2 SAAADI come from the germline V gene. CDR3 DNA sequence: TGCGCCAGCAACCCGGGACTAGCGGGGATCAATGAGCAGTTCTTC. Translating it yields CASNPGLAGINEQFF.

This chain links TRBV12-3 or TRBV12-4 with TRBJ2-7; the D is unclear. There are 11 residues in the CDR3. Deletions cut 3 bases from V and 6 bases from J, with 6 bases between. CDR3 nucleotide sequence: TGTGCCAGCAGTTTCTCTCGCGAGCAGTACTTC. Amino acid sequence: CASSFSREQYF.

This sequence joins TRBV5-1 and TRBJ2-2; TRBD1 aligns across 9 bases. Germline CDR1 is SGHRS and CDR2 is YFSETQ. Trimming at V came to 6 bases and at J to 3 bases, leaving 6 bases not matched to a gene. The CDR3 loop spans 15 amino acids. Here the CDR3 DNA reads TGCGCCAGCAAACCGGGACAGGGATACACCGGGGAGCTGTTTTTT. Translated, it gives CASKPGQGYTGELFF.

This chain connects TRBV5-6 to TRBJ2-5; TRBD2 might be the D (5 bases). The CDR3 spans 13 residues. Germline V CDR1 and CDR2: SGHDT, YYEEEE. Trimming removed 4 bases at V and 2 bases at J, with 9 bases between. CDR3 coding DNA: TGTGCCAGCAGCAAAACTAGGCAAGAGACCCAGTACTTC. Amino acids: CASSKTRQETQYF.

The rearrangement links TRBV30 to TRBJ2-1, with a possible D match to TRBD2 (5 bases). The V end lost 5 bases, the J end lost 6 bases, and 11 bases lay between the germline ends. Germline V gene sequence: CDR1 GTSNPN, CDR2 SVGIG (reference sequence). CDR3 size: 12 residues. CDR3 sequence: CAWRGFPNEQFF. CDR3 bases: TGTGCCTGGCGAGGGTTTCCCAATGAGCAGTTCTTC.

This clone was counted between two and nine times. This chain joins TRBV6-2 or TRBV6-3 and TRBJ1-1; D unresolved. This CDR3 region has 15 residues. Trimming cost V 6 bases and J 0 bases, with 14 bases left between them. Germline lookup yields CDR1 MNHEY and CDR2 SVGEGT. The CDR3 bases are TGTGCCAGCAGCTCCCCGGGCCGCATGAACACTGAAGCTTTCTTT. The encoded protein is CASSSPGRMNTEAFF.

V and J are TRBV12-3 or TRBV12-4 and TRBJ2-7; D call uncertain. The CDR3 contains 12 residues. V lost 1 base and J lost 3, with 4 bases in between. This CDR3 reads CASSLVNYEQYF. The CDR3 bases are TGTGCCAGCAGTTTAGTTAACTACGAGCAGTACTTC.

V and J are TRBV7-2 and TRBJ2-7; 7 bases match TRBD1. The germline V gene encodes CDR1 SGHTA and CDR2 FQGNSA. Trimming removed 5 bases from V and 3 bases from J; junction bases left unmatched: 7. There are 14 residues in the CDR3. CDR3 amino acids: CASSGRQGFYEQYF. CDR3 DNA sequence: TGTGCCAGCAGCGGCCGACAGGGCTTCTACGAGCAGTACTTC.

The gene calls are TRBV2 and TRBJ2-1; D possibly corresponds to TRBD2 (5 bases). In germline, CDR1 is SNHLY, CDR2 FYNNEI. Trimming shortened V by 6 bases and J by 10 bases, and 16 bases separated the two germline ends. The CDR3 is made up of 13 amino acids. CDR3 region: CASRQAKPGEQFF. DNA for the CDR3: TGTGCCAGCAGGCAGGCTAAACCGGGGGAGCAGTTCTTC.

Points on this clone: The same CDR3 arises from other DNA sequences in this sample as well. V and J are TRBV3-1 (or the pseudogene TRBV3-2) and TRBJ1-1; TRBD1 might be the D (6 bases). The CDR3 extends over 12 amino acids. Deletions cut 3 bases from V and 6 bases from J, with 8 bases between. Germline V gives CDR1 LGHDT, CDR2 YNNKEL (reference sequence). In nucleotides, the CDR3 is TGTGCCAGCAGCCAGAAGGGGGCTGAAGCTTTCTTT. Protein sequence: CASSQKGAEAFF.

V usage is TRBV3-1 (or the pseudogene TRBV3-2) and J usage is TRBJ1-2; TRBD1 aligns across 8 bases. There are 15 residues in the CDR3. The J segment lost 8 bases and the V segment lost 1 base, leaving 9 bases of the junction unmatched. Germline values: CDR1 LGHDT, CDR2 YNNKEL (reference sequence). This CDR3 is CASSQAARDRRGYTF. In DNA form, the CDR3 reads TGTGCCAGCAGCCAAGCTGCTCGGGACAGGCGCGGCTACACCTTC.

The V gene is TRBV11-2, the J gene TRBJ1-5, with D possibly being TRBD1 (5 bases). Trimming pared 1 base from V and 4 bases from J, leaving 11 bases between. This CDR3 has 15 residues. The germline CDR1 and CDR2 sequences are SGHAT and FQNNGV. This CDR3 reads CASSLVGWGNQPQHF. The CDR3 nucleotides are TGTGCCAGCAGCTTAGTAGGTTGGGGGAATCAGCCCCAGCATTTT. The variable domain in full, with the rest retrieved from reference TRBV11-2 and TRBJ1-5, is EAGVAQSPRYKIIEKRQSVAFWCNPISGHATLYWYQQILGQGPKLLIQFQNNGVVDDSQLPKDRFSAERLKGVDSTLKIQPAKLEDSAVYLCASSLVGWGNQPQHFGDGTRLSIL.

The chain uses TRBV10-3 and TRBJ2-7; no definite D call. The germline CDR1 and CDR2 sequences are ENHRY and SYGVKD. The V gene lost 0 bases and the J gene lost 6 bases, with 3 bases spanning the gap. This CDR3 has 11 amino acids. In DNA form, the CDR3 reads TGTGCCATCAGTGAGTCTCGCGAGCAGTACTTC. It specifies CAISESREQYF.

This chain connects TRBV19 to TRBJ1-5; D might be TRBD1 (5 bases). The CDR3 runs 15 residues. Between the trimmed V and J ends, which lost 7 bases and 0 bases, there was a span of 13 bases. Germline CDR1 LNHDA, CDR2 SQIVND (reference sequence). In nucleotides, the CDR3 is TGTGCCAGTACATCGGGGGGGAATAGCAATCAGCCCCAGCATTTT. Translation: CASTSGGNSNQPQHF.

This clone was observed a single time. The rearrangement uses TRBV5-1 and TRBJ2-3; TRBD2 agrees at 9 bases. Per the germline V gene, CDR1 is SGHRS and CDR2 is YFSETQ. The CDR3 totals 17 residues. V dropped 4 bases and J dropped 4; count of bases not matched to a gene: 13. For the CDR3, the DNA is TGCGCCAGCAGCCCACAGCCTAGCGGGGCAGGGGCAGATACGCAGTATTTT. Translating it yields CASSPQPSGAGADTQYF.

This clone was observed a single time. This chain connects TRBV10-3 to TRBJ2-7, with D tentatively TRBD1 (5 bases). This CDR3 has 13 residues. V shed 7 bases and J shed 3 bases, with 13 bases lying between them. CDR1 ENHRY and CDR2 SYGVKD come from the germline V gene. The CDR3: CAIKDSQLYEQYF. DNA for the CDR3: TGTGCCATCAAAGACAGTCAGCTCTACGAGCAGTACTTC.

V usage is TRBV7-9 and J usage is TRBJ1-4; TRBD1 matches 7 bases. CDR1 is SEHNR, CDR2 FQNEAQ, per germline (reference sequence). V lost 6 bases, J lost 13 bases, and 11 bases stayed unmatched. The CDR3 has 13 amino acids. CDR3 sequence: CASRGGSLSRLFF. The CDR3 DNA sequence: TGTGCCAGCAGAGGGGGCAGCCTATCGAGACTGTTTTTT.

This rearrangement joins TRBV6-5 to TRBJ2-3, with D perhaps TRBD2 (6 bases). Germline CDR1 and CDR2: MNHEY and SVGAGI. V was clipped by 2 bases and J by 4 bases, with 10 bases between them. This CDR3 has 14 residues. CDR3 region: CASSYVGGSDTQYF. CDR3 DNA sequence: TGTGCCAGCAGTTACGTCGGGGGTTCAGATACGCAGTATTTT.

The rearrangement links TRBV5-1 to TRBJ1-6; D perhaps matches TRBD1 (6 bases). This CDR3 has 13 residues. CDR1 is SGHRS and CDR2 is YFSETQ in the germline V gene. Trimming took 7 bases from V and 6 from J, leaving 11 bases between them. In DNA, the CDR3 is TGCGCCAGCGGCCGGGACACTAATTCACCCCTCCACTTT. Protein sequence: CASGRDTNSPLHF. Complete variable domain (other parts from reference TRBV5-1 and TRBJ1-6): KAGVTQTPRYLIKTRGQQVTLSCSPISGHRSVSWYQQTPGQGLQFLFEYFSETQRNKGNFPGRFSGRQFSNSRSEMNVSTLELGDSALYLCASGRDTNSPLHFGNGTRLTVT.

The chain joins TRBV7-3 to TRBJ2-1, with D unresolved. Per germline, CDR1 SGHTA and CDR2 FQGTGA. The CDR3 consists of 13 residues. Between the trimmed V and J ends, which lost 2 bases and 6 bases, there was a span of 8 bases. CDR3 amino acids: CASSLFPGNEQFF. CDR3 DNA: TGTGCCAGCAGCTTATTTCCCGGCAATGAGCAGTTCTTC.

The chain recombines TRBV12-3 or TRBV12-4 with TRBJ1-6; D uncertain. V dropped 3 bases and J dropped 7 bases, with 7 bases sitting between them. The CDR3 is made up of 13 amino acids. This CDR3 is CASSLDGNSPLHF. CDR3 sequence (DNA): TGTGCCAGCAGTTTGGACGGCAATTCACCCCTCCACTTT.

V usage is TRBV6-5 and J usage is TRBJ1-1; D perhaps matches TRBD1 (5 bases). The CDR3 contains 14 residues. Germline CDR1 and CDR2: MNHEY and SVGAGI. Trimming pared 2 bases from V and 1 base from J, leaving 8 bases between. This CDR3 reads CASSYRQGNTEAFF. The DNA of the CDR3 is TGTGCCAGCAGTTACCGCCAGGGGAACACTGAAGCTTTCTTT.

The V gene is TRBV5-6, the J gene TRBJ1-2, with D perhaps matching TRBD1 (5 bases). Trimming left V 5 bases short and J 0 bases short, with 14 bases between. There are 15 residues in the CDR3. Germline CDR1 reads SGHDT; CDR2 reads YYEEEE. CDR3 sequence (DNA): TGTGCCAGCAGACGAACAGGACAAACTAACTATGGCTACACCTTC. This encodes CASRRTGQTNYGYTF.

CDR3 sequence reads: CASSVVGLISPLHF. In nucleotides, the CDR3 is TGTGCCAGCAGCGTAGTAGGGCTTATTTCACCCCTCCACTTT. V usage is TRBV9 and J usage is TRBJ1-6; D remains ambiguous. This CDR3 region has 14 residues. Deletions cut 0 bases from V and 9 bases from J, with 10 bases between. From germline, CDR1 is SGDLS and CDR2 YYNGEE.

This clone was seen only once. The chain is built from TRBV3-1 (or the pseudogene TRBV3-2) and TRBJ2-5; 10 bases agree with TRBD2. Per germline, CDR1 LGHDT and CDR2 YNNKEL (reference sequence). This CDR3 has 17 residues. Trimming took 2 bases from V and 2 from J; bases not matched to a gene: 8. For the CDR3, the DNA is TGTGCCAGCAGCCAATATTTGCTAGCGGGGGTTCAAGAGACCCAGTACTTC. It yields the protein CASSQYLLAGVQETQYF.

The chain is built from TRBV7-3 and TRBJ1-2; 9 bases line up with TRBD1. V lost 5 bases to trimming and J lost 5 bases; unmatched junction nucleotides: 3. The CDR3 is 13 residues long. CDR1 is SGHTA, CDR2 FQGTGA, per germline. The CDR3 sequence is CASSPDRGYGYTF. CDR3 in DNA: TGTGCCAGCAGCCCCGACAGGGGGTATGGCTACACCTTC.

The J gene is TRBJ1-5, the V gene TRBV30, with D unclear. This CDR3 has 17 residues. Looked up from germline, CDR1 is GTSNPN and CDR2 is SVGIG (reference sequence). The V end was cut by 2 bases, the J end by 0 bases, with 17 bases between. CDR3 in amino acids: CAWSPNPSTYSNQPQHF. CDR3 DNA: TGTGCCTGGAGTCCAAATCCCTCCACATATAGCAATCAGCCCCAGCATTTT.